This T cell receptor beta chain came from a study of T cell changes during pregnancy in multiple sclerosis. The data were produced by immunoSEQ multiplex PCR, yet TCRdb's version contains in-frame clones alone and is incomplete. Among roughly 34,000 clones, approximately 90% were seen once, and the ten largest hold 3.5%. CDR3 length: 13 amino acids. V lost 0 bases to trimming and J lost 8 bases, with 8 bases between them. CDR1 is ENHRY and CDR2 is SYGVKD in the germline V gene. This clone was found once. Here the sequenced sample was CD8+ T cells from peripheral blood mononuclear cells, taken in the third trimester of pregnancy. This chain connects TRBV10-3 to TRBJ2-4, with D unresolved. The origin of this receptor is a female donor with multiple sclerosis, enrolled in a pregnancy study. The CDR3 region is CAISESVVDIQYF. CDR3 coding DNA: TGTGCCATCAGTGAGTCGGTAGTGGACATTCAGTACTTC.